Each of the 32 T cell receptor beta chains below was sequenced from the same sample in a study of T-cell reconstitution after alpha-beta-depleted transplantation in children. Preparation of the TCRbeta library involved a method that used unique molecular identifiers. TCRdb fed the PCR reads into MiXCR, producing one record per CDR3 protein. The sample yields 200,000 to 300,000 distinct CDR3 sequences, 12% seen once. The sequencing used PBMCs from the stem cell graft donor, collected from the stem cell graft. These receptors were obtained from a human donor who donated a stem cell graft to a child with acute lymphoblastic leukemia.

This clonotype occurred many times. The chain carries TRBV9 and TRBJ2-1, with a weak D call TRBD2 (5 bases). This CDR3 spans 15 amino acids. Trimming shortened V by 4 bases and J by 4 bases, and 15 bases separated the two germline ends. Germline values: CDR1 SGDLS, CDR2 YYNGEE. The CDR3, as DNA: TGTGCCAGCAGCTCAGAGGGAGTAACATACAATGAGCAGTTCTTC. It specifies CASSSEGVTYNEQFF.

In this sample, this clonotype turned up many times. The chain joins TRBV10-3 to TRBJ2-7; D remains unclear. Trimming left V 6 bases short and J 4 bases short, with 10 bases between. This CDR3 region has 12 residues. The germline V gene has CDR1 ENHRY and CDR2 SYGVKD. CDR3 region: CAIRDDPYEQYF. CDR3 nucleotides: TGTGCCATCAGAGATGACCCATACGAGCAGTACTTC.

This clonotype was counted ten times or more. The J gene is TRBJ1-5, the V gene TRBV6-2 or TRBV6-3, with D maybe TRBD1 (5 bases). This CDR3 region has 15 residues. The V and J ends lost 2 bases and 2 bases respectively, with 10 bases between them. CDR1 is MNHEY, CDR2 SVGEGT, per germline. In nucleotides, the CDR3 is TGTGCCAGCAGTTACGCGAGGGGAGGCAATCAGCCCCAGCATTTT. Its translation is CASSYARGGNQPQHF.

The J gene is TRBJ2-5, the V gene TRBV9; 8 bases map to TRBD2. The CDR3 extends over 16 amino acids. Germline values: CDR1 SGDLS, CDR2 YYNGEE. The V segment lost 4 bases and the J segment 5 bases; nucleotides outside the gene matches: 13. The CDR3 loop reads CASSTGSGGGGETQYF. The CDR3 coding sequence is TGTGCCAGCAGCACCGGGAGCGGGGGTGGGGGCGAGACCCAGTACTTC.

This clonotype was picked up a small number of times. The CDR3, as DNA: TGCGCCAGCAGCCAAGATCAAGGGACAAATTATGGCTACACCTTC. Protein product: CASSQDQGTNYGYTF. The rearrangement joins TRBV4-1 to TRBJ1-2; D possibly corresponds to TRBD1 (6 bases). The germline V gene has CDR1 MGHRA and CDR2 YSYEKL. Trimming cost V 0 bases and J 5 bases, with 13 bases left between them. This CDR3 region has 15 residues.

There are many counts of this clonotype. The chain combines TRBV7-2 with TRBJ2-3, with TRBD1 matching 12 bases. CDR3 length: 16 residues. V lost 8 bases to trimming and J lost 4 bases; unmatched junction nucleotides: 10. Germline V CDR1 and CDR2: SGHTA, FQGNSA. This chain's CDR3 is CASCRYGTGGPDTQYF. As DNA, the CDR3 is TGTGCCAGCTGTAGGTACGGGACAGGGGGCCCAGATACGCAGTATTTT.

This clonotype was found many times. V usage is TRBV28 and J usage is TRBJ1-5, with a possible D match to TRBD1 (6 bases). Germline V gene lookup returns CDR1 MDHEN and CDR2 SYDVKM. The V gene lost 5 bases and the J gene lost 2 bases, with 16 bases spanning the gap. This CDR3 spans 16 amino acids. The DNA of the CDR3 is TGTGCCAGCAGTGAAAGAACAGGGCGAGGCAATCAGCCCCAGCATTTT. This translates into CASSERTGRGNQPQHF. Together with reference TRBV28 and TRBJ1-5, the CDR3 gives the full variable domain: DVKVTQSSRYLVKRTGEKVFLECVQDMDHENMFWYRQDPGLGLRLIYFSYDVKMKEKGDIPEGYSVSREKKERFSLILESASTNQTSMYLCASSERTGRGNQPQHFGDGTRLSIL.

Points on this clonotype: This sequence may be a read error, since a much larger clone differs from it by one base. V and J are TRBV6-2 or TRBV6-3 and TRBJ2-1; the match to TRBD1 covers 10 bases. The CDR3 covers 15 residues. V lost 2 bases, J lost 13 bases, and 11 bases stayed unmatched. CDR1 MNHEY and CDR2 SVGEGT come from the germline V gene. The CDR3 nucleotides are TGTGCCAGCAGTTACCTTGGGACAGGGGCAGGTGACCAGTTCTTC. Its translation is CASSYLGTGAGDQFF.

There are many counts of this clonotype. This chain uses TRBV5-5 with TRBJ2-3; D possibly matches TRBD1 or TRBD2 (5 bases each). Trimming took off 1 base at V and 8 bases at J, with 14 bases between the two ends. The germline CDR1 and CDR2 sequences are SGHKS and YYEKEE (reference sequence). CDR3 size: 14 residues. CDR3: CASSLKINGGTQYF. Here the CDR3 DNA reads TGTGCCAGCAGCTTGAAGATAAATGGGGGTACGCAGTATTTT.

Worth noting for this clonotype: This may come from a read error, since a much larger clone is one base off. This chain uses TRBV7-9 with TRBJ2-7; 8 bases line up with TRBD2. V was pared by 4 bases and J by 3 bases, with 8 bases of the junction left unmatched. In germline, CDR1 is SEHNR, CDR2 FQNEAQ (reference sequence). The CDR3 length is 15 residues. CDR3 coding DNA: TGTGCCAGCAGCTCAACTCGCGGGGGGATCTACGAGCAGTACTTC. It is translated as CASSSTRGGIYEQYF.

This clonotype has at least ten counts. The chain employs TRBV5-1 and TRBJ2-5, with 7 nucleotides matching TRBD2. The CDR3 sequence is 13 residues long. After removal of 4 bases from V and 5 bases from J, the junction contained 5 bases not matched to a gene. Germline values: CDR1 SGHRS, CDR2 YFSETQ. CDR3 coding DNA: TGCGCCAGCAGCGACTTAGCGGGTGAGACCCAGTACTTC. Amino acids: CASSDLAGETQYF.

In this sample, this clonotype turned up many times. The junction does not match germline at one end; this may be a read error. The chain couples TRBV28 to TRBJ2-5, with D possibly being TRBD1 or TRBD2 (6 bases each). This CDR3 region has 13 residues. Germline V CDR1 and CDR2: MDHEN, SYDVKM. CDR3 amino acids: CASSFPGAGTQHF. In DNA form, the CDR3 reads TGTGCCAGCAGTTTCCCGGGGGCAGGGACCCAGCACTTC. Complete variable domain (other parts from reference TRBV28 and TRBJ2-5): DVKVTQSSRYLVKRTGEKVFLECVQDMDHENMFWYRQDPGLGLRLIYFSYDVKMKEKGDIPEGYSVSREKKERFSLILESASTNQTSMYLCASSFPGAGTQHFGPGTRLLVL.

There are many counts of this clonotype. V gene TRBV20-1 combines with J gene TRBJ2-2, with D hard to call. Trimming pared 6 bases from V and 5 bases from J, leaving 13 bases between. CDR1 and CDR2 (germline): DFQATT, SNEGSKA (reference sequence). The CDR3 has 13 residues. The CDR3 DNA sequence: TGCAGTGCGGGGTCCTTTCTGACCGGGGAGCTGTTTTTT. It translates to CSAGSFLTGELFF.

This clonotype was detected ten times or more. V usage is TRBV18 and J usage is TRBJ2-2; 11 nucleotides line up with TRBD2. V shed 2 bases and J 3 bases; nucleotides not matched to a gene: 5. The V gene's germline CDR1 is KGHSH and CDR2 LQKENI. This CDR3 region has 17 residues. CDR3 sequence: CASSPETSGAYTGELFF. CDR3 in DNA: TGTGCCAGCTCACCAGAGACTAGCGGGGCCTACACCGGGGAGCTGTTTTTT.

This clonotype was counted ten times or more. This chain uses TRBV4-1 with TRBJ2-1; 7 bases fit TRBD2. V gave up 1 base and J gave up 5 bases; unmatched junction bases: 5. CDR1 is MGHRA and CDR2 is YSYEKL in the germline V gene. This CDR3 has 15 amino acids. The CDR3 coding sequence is TGCGCCAGCAGCCAAGCTGGGACTACAGACAATGAGCAGTTCTTC. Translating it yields CASSQAGTTDNEQFF.

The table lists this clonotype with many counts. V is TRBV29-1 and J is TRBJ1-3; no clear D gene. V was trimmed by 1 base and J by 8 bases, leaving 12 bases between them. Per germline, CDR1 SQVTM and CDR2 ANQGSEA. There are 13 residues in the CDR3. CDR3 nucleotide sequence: TGCAGCGTTGAAGGCGGTGATTTGGACACCATATATTTT. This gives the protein CSVEGGDLDTIYF.

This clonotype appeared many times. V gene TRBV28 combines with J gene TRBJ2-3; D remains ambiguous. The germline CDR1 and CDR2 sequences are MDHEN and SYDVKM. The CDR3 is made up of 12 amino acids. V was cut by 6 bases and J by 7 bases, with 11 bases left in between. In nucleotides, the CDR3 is TGTGCCAGCAGCCAAGTGGGGAATACGCAGTATTTT. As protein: CASSQVGNTQYF.

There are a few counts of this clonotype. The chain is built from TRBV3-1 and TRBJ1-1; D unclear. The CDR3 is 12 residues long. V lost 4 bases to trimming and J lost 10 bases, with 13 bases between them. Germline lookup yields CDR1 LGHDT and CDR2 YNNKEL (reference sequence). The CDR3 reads CASSPRAGGAFF. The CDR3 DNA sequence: TGTGCCAGCAGCCCCCGGGCCGGTGGAGCTTTCTTT.

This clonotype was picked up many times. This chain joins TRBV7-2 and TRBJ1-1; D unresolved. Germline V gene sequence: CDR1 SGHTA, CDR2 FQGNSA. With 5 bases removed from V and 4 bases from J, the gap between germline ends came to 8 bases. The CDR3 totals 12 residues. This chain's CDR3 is CASSRPGTEAFF. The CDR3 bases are TGTGCCAGCAGCCGGCCGGGCACTGAAGCTTTCTTT.

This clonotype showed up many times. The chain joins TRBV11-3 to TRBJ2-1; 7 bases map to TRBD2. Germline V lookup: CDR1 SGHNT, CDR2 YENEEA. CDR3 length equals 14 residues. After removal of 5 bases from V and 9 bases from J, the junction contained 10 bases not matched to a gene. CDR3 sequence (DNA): TGTGCCAGCAGCCCAGGACTAGTTTTGGGTGAGCAGTTCTTC. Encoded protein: CASSPGLVLGEQFF.

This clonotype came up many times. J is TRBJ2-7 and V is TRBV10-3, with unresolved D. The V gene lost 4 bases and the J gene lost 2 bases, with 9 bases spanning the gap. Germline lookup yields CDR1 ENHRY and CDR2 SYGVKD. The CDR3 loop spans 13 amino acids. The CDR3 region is CAISGTETYEQYF. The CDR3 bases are TGTGCCATCAGTGGGACGGAGACCTACGAGCAGTACTTC.

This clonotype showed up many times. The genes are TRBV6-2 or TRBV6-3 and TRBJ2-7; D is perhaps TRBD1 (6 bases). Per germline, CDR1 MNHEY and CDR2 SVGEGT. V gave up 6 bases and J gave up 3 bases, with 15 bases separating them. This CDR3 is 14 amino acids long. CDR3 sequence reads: CASSGQNAFYEQYF. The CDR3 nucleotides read TGTGCCAGCAGCGGACAGAACGCCTTCTACGAGCAGTACTTC.

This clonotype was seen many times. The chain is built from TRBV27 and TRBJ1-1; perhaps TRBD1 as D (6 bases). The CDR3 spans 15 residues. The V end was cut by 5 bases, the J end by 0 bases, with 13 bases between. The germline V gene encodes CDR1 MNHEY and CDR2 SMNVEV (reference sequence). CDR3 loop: CASSPRRGMNTEAFF. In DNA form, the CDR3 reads TGTGCCAGCAGTCCCCGGAGGGGGATGAACACTGAAGCTTTCTTT.

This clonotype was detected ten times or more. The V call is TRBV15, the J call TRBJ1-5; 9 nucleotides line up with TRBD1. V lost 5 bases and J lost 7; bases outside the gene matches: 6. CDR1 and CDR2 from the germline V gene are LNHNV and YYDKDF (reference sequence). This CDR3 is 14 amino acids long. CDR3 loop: CATSPRDRDQPQHF. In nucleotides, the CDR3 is TGTGCCACCAGCCCACGGGACAGGGACCAGCCCCAGCATTTT.

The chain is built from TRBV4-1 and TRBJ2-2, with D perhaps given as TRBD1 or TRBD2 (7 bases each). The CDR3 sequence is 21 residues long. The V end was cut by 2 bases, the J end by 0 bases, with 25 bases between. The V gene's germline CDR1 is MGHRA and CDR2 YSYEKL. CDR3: CASSQRGGTVRTVSNTGELFF. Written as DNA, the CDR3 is TGCGCCAGCAGCCAAAGGGGGGGGACAGTTAGGACAGTTTCGAACACCGGGGAGCTGTTTTTT.

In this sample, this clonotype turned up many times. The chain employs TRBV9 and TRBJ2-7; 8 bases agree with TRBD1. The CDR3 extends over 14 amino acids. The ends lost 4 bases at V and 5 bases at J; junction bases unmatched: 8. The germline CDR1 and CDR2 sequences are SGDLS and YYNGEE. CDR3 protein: CASSPGQGYHEQYF. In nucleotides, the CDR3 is TGTGCCAGCAGCCCCGGACAGGGCTACCACGAGCAGTACTTC. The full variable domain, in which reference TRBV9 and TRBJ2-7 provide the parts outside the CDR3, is DSGVTQTPKHLITATGQRVTLRCSPRSGDLSVYWYQQSLDQGLQFLIQYYNGEERAKGNILERFSAQQFPDLHSELNLSSLELGDSALYFCASSPGQGYHEQYFGPGTRLTVT.

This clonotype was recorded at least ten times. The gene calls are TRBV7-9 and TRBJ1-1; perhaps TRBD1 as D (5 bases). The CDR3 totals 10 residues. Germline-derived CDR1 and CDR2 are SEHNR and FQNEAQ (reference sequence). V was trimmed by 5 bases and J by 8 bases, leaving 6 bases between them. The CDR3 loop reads CASSRTEAFF. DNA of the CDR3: TGTGCCAGCAGCCGGACAGAAGCTTTCTTT.

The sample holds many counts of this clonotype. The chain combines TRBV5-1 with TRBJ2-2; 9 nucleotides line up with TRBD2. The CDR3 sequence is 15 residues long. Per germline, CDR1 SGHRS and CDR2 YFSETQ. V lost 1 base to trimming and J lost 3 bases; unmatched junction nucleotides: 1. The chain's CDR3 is CASSLIAGDTGELFF. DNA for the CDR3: TGCGCCAGCAGCTTGATAGCGGGAGACACCGGGGAGCTGTTTTTT.

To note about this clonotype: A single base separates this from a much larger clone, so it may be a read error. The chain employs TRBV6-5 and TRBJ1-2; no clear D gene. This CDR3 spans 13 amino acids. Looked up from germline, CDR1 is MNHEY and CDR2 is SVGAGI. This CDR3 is CASSYSPLYGDTF. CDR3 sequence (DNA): TGTGCCAGCAGTTACTCGCCCTTATATGGCGACACCTTC.

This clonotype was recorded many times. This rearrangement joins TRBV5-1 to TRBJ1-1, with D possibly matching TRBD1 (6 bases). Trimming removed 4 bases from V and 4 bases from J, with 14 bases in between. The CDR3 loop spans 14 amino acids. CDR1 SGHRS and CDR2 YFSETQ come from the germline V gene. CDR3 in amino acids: CASSNGQLGTEAFF. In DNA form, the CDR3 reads TGCGCCAGCAGCAATGGACAGTTGGGCACTGAAGCTTTCTTT.

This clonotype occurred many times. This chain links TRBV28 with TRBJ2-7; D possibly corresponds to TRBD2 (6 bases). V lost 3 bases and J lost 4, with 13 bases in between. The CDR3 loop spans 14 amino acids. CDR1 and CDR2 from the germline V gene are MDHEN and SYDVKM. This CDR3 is CASSFRHGTYEQYF. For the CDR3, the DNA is TGTGCCAGCAGTTTTCGCCACGGGACTTACGAGCAGTACTTC.

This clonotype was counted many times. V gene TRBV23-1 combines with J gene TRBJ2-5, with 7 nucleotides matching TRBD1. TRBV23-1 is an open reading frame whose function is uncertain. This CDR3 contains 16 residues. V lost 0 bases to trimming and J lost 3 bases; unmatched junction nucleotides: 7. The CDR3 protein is CASSQSSRDRKETQYF. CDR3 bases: TGCGCCAGCAGTCAATCGAGCAGGGACAGAAAAGAGACCCAGTACTTC.